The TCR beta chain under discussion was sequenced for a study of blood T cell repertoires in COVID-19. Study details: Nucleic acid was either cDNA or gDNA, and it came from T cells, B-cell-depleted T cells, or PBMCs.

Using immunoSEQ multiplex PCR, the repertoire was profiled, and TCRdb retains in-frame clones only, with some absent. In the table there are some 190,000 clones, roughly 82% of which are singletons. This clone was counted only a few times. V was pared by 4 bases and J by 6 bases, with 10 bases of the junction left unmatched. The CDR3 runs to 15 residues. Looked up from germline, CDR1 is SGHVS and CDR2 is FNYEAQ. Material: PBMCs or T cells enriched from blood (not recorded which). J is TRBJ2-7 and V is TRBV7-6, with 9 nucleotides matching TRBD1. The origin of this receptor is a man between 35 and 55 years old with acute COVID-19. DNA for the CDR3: TGTGCCAGCAGCTCCGGGTGGACAGGGGAGGCCGAGCAGTACTTC. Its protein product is CASSSGWTGEAEQYF.